This TCR beta chain was obtained from a study of T cells in Graves' hyperthyroidism and ophthalmopathy. The V end lost 5 bases, the J end lost 2 bases, and 13 bases lay between the germline ends. The germline CDR1 and CDR2 sequences are SGHAT and FQDESV (reference sequence). The CDR3 sequence is 14 residues long. Researchers defined stable Graves' hyperthyroidism as no ophthalmopathy progression within 18 months. Patients were aged 18 to 65, had disease duration under 2 months, and had newly diagnosed hyperthyroidism. Exclusion followed for patients with uncontrolled infection, other autoimmune disease, pregnancy or lactation. Each diagnosis drew on symptoms, thyroxine, TRAb, thyroid ultrasound and orbital computed tomography findings. This clonotype was observed a few times. Authors of the study amplified TCR beta CDR3 regions from RNA transcripts. Carried out on the TCR CDR3, a first-round RT-PCR used the HTBI primer set. TCRdb redid the calling of the multiplex PCR reads with MiXCR, one entry per CDR3 protein. Seen here are under 400,000 distinct CDR3 sequences, 21% observed once, and the top ten hold around half.

The sample taken for sequencing was blood. The chain is built from TRBV11-1 and TRBJ2-7; D is possibly TRBD2 (5 bases). The sequence derives from a woman in her forties or fifties with Graves' hyperthyroidism. This chain's CDR3 is CASSRRRPPYEQYF. CDR3 nucleotide sequence: TGTGCCAGCAGCCGGAGGCGCCCCCCCTACGAGCAGTACTTC. Complete variable domain (other parts from reference TRBV11-1 and TRBJ2-7): EAEVAQSPRYKITEKSQAVAFWCDPISGHATLYWYRQILGQGPELLVQFQDESVVDDSQLPKDRFSAERLKGVDSTLKIQPAELGDSAMYLCASSRRRPPYEQYFGPGTRLTVT.